This T cell receptor beta chain was identified during a study of control samples from healthy donors and cancer patients. The protocol was immunoSEQ multiplex PCR, while the TCRdb copy is restricted to in-frame clones and leaves out a portion. The table shows approximately 83,000 clones, with 93% occurring only once. Material: blood. The origin of this receptor is a woman in her twenties or thirties in good health.

CDR3 nucleotides: TGCGCCAGCAGCTTCCAGGGGGCCTCTAATGAAAAACTGTTTTTT. Protein: CASSFQGASNEKLFF. The chain is built from TRBV5-1 and TRBJ1-4; 8 bases are shared with TRBD1. In germline, CDR1 is SGHRS, CDR2 YFSETQ. J was trimmed by 3 bases and V by 2 bases; bases with no gene match: 3. The CDR3 loop spans 15 amino acids.